This T cell receptor beta chain was sequenced during a study of T cell responses to AZD1222 COVID-19 vaccine. Study as a whole: Investigators merged groups given second doses at roughly 4 or roughly 12 weeks.

With regard to this clone: Its antigen is not identified.

The repertoire was sequenced with immunoSEQ multiplex PCR; TCRdb's copy has only in-frame clones and lacks some. The sample shows over 95,000 clones, approximately 90% of them seen only once. This CDR3 region has 14 residues. Germline V CDR1 and CDR2: SGDLS, YYNGEE. The germline V and J ends were trimmed by 0 bases and 6 bases, with 12 bases remaining between them. Study-level points and caveats: Donors were mostly white British, more females; clonal diversity possibly underestimated. Samples come after the peak T cell response, not at day 14. Of spike-specific TCRs, nearly half reportedly target regions left unmutated in variants.

The sequence was collected from an adult in good health. V is TRBV9 and J is TRBJ1-2, with TRBD1 as a possible D gene (6 bases). The material sequenced was peripheral blood, taken on day 0 of AZD1222 vaccination. The CDR3 sequence: CASSVAAQGDGYTF. CDR3 bases: TGTGCCAGCAGCGTAGCGGCACAGGGAGATGGCTACACCTTC.